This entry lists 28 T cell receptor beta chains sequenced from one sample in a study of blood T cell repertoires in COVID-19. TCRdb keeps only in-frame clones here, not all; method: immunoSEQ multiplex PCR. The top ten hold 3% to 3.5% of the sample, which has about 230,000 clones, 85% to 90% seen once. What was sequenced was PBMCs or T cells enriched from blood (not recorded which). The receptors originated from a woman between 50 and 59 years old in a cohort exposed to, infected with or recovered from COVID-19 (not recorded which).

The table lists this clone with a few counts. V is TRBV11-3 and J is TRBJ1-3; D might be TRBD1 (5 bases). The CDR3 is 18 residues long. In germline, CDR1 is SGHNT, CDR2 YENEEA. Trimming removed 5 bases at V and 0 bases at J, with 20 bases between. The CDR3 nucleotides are TGTGCCAGCAGCCTGTTTAAAGGGGAAATCAGCTCTGGAAACACCATATATTTT. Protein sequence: CASSLFKGEISSGNTIYF.

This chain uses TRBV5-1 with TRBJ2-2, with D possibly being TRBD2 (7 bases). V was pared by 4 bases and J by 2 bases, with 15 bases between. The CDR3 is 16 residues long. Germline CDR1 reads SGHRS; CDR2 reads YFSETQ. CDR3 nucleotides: TGCGCCAGCAGCCTGTCGGCGGGGGCTAACACCGGGGAGCTGTTTTTT. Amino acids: CASSLSAGANTGELFF.

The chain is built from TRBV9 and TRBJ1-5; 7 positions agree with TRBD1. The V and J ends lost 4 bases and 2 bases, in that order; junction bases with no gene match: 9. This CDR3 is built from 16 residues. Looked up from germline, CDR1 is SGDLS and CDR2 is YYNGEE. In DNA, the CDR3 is TGTGCCAGCAGCCCCGGGAATCAGGGGGGCAATCAGCCCCAGCATTTT. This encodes CASSPGNQGGNQPQHF. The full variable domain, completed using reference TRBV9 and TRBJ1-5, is DSGVTQTPKHLITATGQRVTLRCSPRSGDLSVYWYQQSLDQGLQFLIQYYNGEERAKGNILERFSAQQFPDLHSELNLSSLELGDSALYFCASSPGNQGGNQPQHFGDGTRLSIL.

CDR3 DNA: TGTGCCAGCAGCCCCGGACTCGCTAGCAATCAGCCCCAGCATTTT. Its protein product is CASSPGLASNQPQHF. The chain recombines TRBV7-2 with TRBJ1-5; D is undetermined. V was shortened by 5 bases and J by 0 bases, with 11 bases between the two germline ends. Germline CDR1 SGHTA, CDR2 FQGNSA. The CDR3 runs to 15 residues.

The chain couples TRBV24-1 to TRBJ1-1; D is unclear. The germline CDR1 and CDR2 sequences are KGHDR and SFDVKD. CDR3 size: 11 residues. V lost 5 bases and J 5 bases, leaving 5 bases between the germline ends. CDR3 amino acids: CATSGGTEAFF. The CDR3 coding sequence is TGTGCCACCAGTGGAGGGACTGAAGCTTTCTTT.

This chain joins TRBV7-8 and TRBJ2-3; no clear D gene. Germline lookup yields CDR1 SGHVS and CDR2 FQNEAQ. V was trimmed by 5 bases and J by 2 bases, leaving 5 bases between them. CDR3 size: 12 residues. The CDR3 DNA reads TGTGCCAGCAGCCCACACACAGATACGCAGTATTTT. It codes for CASSPHTDTQYF.

CDR3 in amino acids: CASSSQGRTVGYTF. In DNA form, the CDR3 reads TGTGCCAGCAGTTCCCAGGGACGGACAGTCGGCTACACCTTC. V is TRBV6-2 or TRBV6-3 and J is TRBJ1-2; D is possibly TRBD1 (6 bases). Germline CDR1 is MNHEY and CDR2 is SVGEGT. The CDR3 loop spans 14 amino acids. V was cut by 4 bases and J by 8 bases, with 17 bases left in between.

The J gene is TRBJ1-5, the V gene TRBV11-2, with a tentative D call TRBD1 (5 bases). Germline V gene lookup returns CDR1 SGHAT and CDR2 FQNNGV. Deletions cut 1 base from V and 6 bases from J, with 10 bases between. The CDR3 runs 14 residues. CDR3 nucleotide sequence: TGTGCCAGCAGCTTAGTGGGGGGTAGTCAGCCCCAGCATTTT. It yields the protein CASSLVGGSQPQHF. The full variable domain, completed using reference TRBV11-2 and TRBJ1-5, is EAGVAQSPRYKIIEKRQSVAFWCNPISGHATLYWYQQILGQGPKLLIQFQNNGVVDDSQLPKDRFSAERLKGVDSTLKIQPAKLEDSAVYLCASSLVGGSQPQHFGDGTRLSIL.

The CDR3 nucleotides are TGCGCCAGCAGTGATTTAACAGGGGGAGCTCACGAGCAGTACTTC. As protein: CASSDLTGGAHEQYF. This chain joins TRBV10-2 and TRBJ2-7; 8 nucleotides line up with TRBD1. Germline V gene data show CDR1 as WSHSY and CDR2 as SAAADI. The trim removed 3 bases at V and 5 bases at J, leaving 9 bases unmatched. This CDR3 is 15 amino acids long.

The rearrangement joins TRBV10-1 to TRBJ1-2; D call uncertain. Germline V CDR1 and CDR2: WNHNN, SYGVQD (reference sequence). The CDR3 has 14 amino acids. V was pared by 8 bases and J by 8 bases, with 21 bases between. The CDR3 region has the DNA TGCGCCAGCGACCCCGAGGTAGGATCGGAGGGCTACACCTTC. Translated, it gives CASDPEVGSEGYTF.

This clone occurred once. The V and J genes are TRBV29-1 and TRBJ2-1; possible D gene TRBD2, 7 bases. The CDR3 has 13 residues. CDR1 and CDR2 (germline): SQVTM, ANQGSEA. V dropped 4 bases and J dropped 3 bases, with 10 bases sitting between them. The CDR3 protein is CSVAGGLYNEQFF. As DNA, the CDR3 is TGCAGCGTTGCGGGGGGCCTCTACAATGAGCAGTTCTTC.

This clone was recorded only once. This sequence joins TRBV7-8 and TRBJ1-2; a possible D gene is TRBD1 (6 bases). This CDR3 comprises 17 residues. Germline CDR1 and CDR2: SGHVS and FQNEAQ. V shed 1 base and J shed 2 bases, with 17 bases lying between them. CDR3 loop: CASSLDVRGGRNYGYTF. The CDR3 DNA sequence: TGTGCCAGCAGCTTAGACGTCAGGGGAGGGAGGAACTATGGCTACACCTTC.

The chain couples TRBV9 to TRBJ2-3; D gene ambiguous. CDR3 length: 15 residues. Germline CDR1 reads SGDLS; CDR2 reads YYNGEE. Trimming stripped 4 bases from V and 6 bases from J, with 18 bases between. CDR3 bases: TGTGCCAGCAGCCCCCGCGCCCCACTCACCGATACGCAGTATTTT. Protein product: CASSPRAPLTDTQYF.

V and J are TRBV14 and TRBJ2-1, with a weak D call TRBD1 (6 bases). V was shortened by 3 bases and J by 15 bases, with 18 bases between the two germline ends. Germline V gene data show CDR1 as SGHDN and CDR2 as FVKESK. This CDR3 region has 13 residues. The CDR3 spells CASSQVQTGRMFF. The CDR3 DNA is TGTGCCAGCAGCCAGGTTCAAACAGGGCGGATGTTCTTC.

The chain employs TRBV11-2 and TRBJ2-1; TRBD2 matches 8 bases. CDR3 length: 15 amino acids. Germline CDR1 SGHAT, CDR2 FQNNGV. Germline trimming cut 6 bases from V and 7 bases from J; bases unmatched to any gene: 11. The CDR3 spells CASRPIGGVSNEQFF. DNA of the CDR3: TGTGCCAGCAGACCGATCGGGGGGGTGAGTAATGAGCAGTTCTTC. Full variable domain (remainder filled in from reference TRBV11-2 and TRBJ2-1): EAGVAQSPRYKIIEKRQSVAFWCNPISGHATLYWYQQILGQGPKLLIQFQNNGVVDDSQLPKDRFSAERLKGVDSTLKIQPAKLEDSAVYLCASRPIGGVSNEQFFGPGTRLTVL.

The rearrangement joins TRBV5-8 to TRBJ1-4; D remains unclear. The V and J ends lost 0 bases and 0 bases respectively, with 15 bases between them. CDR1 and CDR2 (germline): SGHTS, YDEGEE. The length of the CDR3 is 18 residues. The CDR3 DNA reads TGTGCCAGCAGCTTGGTTTATCTGTTGGAGGCAACTAATGAAAAACTGTTTTTT. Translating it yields CASSLVYLLEATNEKLFF. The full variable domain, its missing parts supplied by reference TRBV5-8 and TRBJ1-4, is EAGVTQSPTHLIKTRGQQATLRCSPISGHTSVYWYQQALGLGLQFLLWYDEGEERNRGNFPPRFSGRQFPNYSSELNVNALELEDSALYLCASSLVYLLEATNEKLFFGSGTQLSVL.

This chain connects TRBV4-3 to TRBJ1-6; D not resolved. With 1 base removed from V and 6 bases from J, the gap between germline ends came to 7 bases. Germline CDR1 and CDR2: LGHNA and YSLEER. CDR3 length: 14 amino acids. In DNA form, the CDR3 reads TGCGCCAGCAGCCAAGGGCGGCTTAATTCACCCCTCCACTTT. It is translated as CASSQGRLNSPLHF.

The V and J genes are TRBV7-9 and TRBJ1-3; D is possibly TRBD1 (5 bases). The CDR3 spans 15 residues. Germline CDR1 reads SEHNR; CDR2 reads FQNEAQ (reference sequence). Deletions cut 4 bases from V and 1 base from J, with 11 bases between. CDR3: CASSSADSSGNTIYF. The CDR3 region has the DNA TGTGCCAGCAGCTCTGCCGACAGTTCTGGAAACACCATATATTTT. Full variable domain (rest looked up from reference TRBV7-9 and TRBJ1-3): DTGVSQNPRHKITKRGQNVTFRCDPISEHNRLYWYRQTLGQGPEFLTYFQNEAQLEKSRLLSDRFSAERPKGSFSTLEIQRTEQGDSAMYLCASSSADSSGNTIYFGEGSWLTVV.

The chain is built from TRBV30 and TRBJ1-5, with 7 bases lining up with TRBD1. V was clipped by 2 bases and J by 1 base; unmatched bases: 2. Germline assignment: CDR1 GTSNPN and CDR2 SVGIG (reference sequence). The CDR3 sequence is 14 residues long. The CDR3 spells CAWSWGQSNQPQHF. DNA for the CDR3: TGTGCCTGGAGTTGGGGACAGAGCAATCAGCCCCAGCATTTT.

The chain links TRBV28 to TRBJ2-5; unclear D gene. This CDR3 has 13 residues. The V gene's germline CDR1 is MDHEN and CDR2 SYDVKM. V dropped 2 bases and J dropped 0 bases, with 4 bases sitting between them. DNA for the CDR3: TGTGCCAGCAGTTTAAACAACCAAGAGACCCAGTACTTC. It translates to CASSLNNQETQYF. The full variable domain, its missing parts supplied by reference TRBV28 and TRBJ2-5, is DVKVTQSSRYLVKRTGEKVFLECVQDMDHENMFWYRQDPGLGLRLIYFSYDVKMKEKGDIPEGYSVSREKKERFSLILESASTNQTSMYLCASSLNNQETQYFGPGTRLLVL.

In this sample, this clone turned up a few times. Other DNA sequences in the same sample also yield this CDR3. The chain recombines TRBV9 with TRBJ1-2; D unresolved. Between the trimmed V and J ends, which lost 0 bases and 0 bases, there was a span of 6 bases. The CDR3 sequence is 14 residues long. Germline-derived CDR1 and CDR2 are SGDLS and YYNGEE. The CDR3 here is CASSVGGANYGYTF. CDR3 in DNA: TGTGCCAGCAGCGTAGGAGGCGCTAACTATGGCTACACCTTC.

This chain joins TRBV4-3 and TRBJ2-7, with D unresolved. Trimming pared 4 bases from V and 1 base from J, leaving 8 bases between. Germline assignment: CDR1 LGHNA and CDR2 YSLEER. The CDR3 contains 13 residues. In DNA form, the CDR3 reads TGCGCCAGCAGCCGAACACCATCCTACGAGCAGTACTTC. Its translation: CASSRTPSYEQYF.

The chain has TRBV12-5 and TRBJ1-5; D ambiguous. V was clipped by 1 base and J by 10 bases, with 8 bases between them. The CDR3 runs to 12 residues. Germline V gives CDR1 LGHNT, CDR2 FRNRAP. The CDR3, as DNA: TGTGCTAGTGGTTTGGAAATGAGCCCCCAGCATTTT. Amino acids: CASGLEMSPQHF.

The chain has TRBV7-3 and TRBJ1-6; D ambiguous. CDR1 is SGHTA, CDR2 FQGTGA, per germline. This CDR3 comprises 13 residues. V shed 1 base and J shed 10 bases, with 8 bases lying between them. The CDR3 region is CASSLMSKSPLHF. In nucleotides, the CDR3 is TGTGCCAGCAGCTTAATGTCAAAATCACCCCTCCACTTT.

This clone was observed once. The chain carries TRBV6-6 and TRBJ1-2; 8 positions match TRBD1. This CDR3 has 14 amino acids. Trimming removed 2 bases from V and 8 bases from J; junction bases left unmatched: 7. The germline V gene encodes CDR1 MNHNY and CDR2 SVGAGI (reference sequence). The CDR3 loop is CASSYGDRWGGYTF. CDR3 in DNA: TGTGCCAGCAGTTACGGGGACAGGTGGGGCGGCTACACCTTC.

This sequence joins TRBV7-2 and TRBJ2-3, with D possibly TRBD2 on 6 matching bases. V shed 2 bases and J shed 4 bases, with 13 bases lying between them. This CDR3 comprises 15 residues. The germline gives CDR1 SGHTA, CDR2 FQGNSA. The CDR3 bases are TGTGCCAGCAGCTTAATCCCGGGGGTCGCAGATACGCAGTATTTT. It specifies CASSLIPGVADTQYF.

For the CDR3, the DNA is TGTGCCAGCAGCCAAGATACTAGCGGGGGTTACGAGCAGTACTTC. Its translation is CASSQDTSGGYEQYF. V is TRBV4-2 and J is TRBJ2-7; 11 bases fit TRBD2. Germline CDR1 LGHNA, CDR2 YNFKEQ. J was trimmed by 4 bases and V by 0 bases; bases with no gene match: 2. The CDR3 contains 15 residues.

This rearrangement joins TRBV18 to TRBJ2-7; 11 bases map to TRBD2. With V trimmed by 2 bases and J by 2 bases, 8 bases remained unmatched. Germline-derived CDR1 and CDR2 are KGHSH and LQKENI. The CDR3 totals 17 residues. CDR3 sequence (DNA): TGTGCCAGCTCACCAGGTCTAGCGGGGGGACCAGCCTACGAGCAGTACTTC. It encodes CASSPGLAGGPAYEQYF.